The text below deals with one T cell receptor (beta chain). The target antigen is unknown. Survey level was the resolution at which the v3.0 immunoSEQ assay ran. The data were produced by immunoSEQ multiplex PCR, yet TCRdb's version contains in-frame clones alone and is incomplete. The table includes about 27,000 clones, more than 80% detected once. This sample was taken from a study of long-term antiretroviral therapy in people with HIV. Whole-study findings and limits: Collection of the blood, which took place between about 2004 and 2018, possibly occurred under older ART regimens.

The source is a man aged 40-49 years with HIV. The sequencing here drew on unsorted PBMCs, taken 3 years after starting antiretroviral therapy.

CDR3 sequence: CASSPEGYSNQPQHF. In nucleotides, the CDR3 is TGTGCCAGCTCACCGGAGGGGTATAGCAATCAGCCCCAGCATTTT. The V and J genes are TRBV18 and TRBJ1-5; perhaps TRBD1 as D (5 bases). CDR1 and CDR2 (germline): KGHSH, LQKENI. CDR3 length equals 15 residues. V was shortened by 3 bases and J by 0 bases, with 9 bases between the two germline ends.